Below, 27 T cell receptor beta chains from the same sample are listed, as sequenced in a study of blood T cell repertoires in COVID-19. Profiling relied on immunoSEQ multiplex PCR, and the TCRdb table lists in-frame clones only, not all of them. The table shows around 170,000 clones, with 88% occurring only once. Input material: peripheral blood. The receptors come from a woman aged 25 to 45 with acute or convalescent COVID-19.

V usage is TRBV5-1 and J usage is TRBJ2-1, with D possibly being TRBD2 (6 bases). V dropped 7 bases and J dropped 10 bases, with 15 bases sitting between them. CDR3 length equals 12 residues. Per the germline V gene, CDR1 is SGHRS and CDR2 is YFSETQ. In DNA, the CDR3 is TGCGCCAGCGGGCAGATCGGGGGAGAGCAGTTCTTC. This sequence encodes CASGQIGGEQFF.

The chain recombines TRBV28 with TRBJ1-2; tentative D call: TRBD1 (6 bases). The CDR3 is 13 residues long. V gave up 2 bases and J gave up 8 bases, with 12 bases separating them. Germline assignment: CDR1 MDHEN and CDR2 SYDVKM. CDR3 amino acids: CASSLNRVRGYTF. The DNA for the CDR3 is TGTGCCAGCAGTTTAAACAGGGTCAGGGGCTACACCTTC.

The chain recombines TRBV15 with TRBJ2-2; tentatively, D is TRBD2 (6 bases). There are 16 residues in the CDR3. V was pared by 0 bases and J by 6 bases, with 14 bases between. Germline CDR1 and CDR2: LNHNV and YYDKDF (reference sequence). CDR3 nucleotide sequence: TGTGCCACCAGCAGAGATATTTCGGCGGGACCCGGGGAGCTGTTTTTT. It codes for CATSRDISAGPGELFF.

This chain joins TRBV27 and TRBJ2-2; TRBD1 matches 7 bases. V was clipped by 5 bases and J by 1 base; unmatched bases: 7. The CDR3 is made up of 16 amino acids. Germline CDR1 is MNHEY and CDR2 is SMNVEV (reference sequence). The CDR3 region is CASSPYRTGNTGELFF. CDR3 sequence (DNA): TGTGCCAGCAGTCCTTACCGGACAGGGAACACCGGGGAGCTGTTTTTT.

The genes are TRBV13 and TRBJ2-7, with D unclear. Germline-derived CDR1 and CDR2 are PRHDT and FYEKMQ (reference sequence). V dropped 3 bases and J dropped 2 bases, with 8 bases sitting between them. The CDR3 is 13 amino acids. The CDR3, as DNA: TGTGCCAGCAGCTTGGGCCGAACCTACGAGCAGTACTTC. Amino acid sequence: CASSLGRTYEQYF.

The chain recombines TRBV5-6 with TRBJ1-3, with D possibly matching TRBD1 (5 bases). Germline assignment: CDR1 SGHDT and CDR2 YYEEEE. The ends were cut back, 6 bases at V and 3 bases at J, with 16 bases in the middle. The CDR3 loop spans 15 amino acids. This chain's CDR3 is CASNPAGDIGNTIYF. The CDR3 DNA is TGTGCCAGCAACCCCGCGGGGGATATTGGAAACACCATATATTTT.

The rearrangement joins TRBV14 to TRBJ2-7; possibly TRBD1 for D (6 bases). There are 16 residues in the CDR3. V was clipped by 1 base and J by 3 bases, with 16 bases between them. From germline, CDR1 is SGHDN and CDR2 FVKESK. The CDR3 sequence: CASSQGPRGGYYEQYF. As DNA, the CDR3 is TGTGCCAGCAGCCAAGGACCCAGAGGGGGATACTACGAGCAGTACTTC.

This clone was seen once. Written as DNA, the CDR3 is TGTGCCAGCAGCAAAGAGAGTAAGACCCAGTACTTC. Protein: CASSKESKTQYF. The gene calls are TRBV21-1 and TRBJ2-5; no DNA check was done on the table's D call, TRBD2. TRBV21-1 is marked as a pseudogene. This CDR3 is built from 12 residues.

Points on this clone: The same CDR3 also results from other DNA sequences found in this sample. The gene calls are TRBV6-5 and TRBJ1-4; D perhaps matches TRBD1 (6 bases). The germline CDR1 and CDR2 sequences are MNHEY and SVGAGI. The CDR3 sequence is 15 residues long. V dropped 0 bases and J dropped 1 base, with 6 bases sitting between them. As DNA, the CDR3 is TGTGCCAGCAGTTACTCAGGGGGAACTAATGAAAAACTGTTTTTT. This codes for CASSYSGGTNEKLFF.

J is TRBJ2-2 and V is TRBV28; D is possibly TRBD2 (5 bases). Germline loops: CDR1 MDHEN, CDR2 SYDVKM. The CDR3 extends over 23 amino acids. Trimming took off 1 base at V and 1 base at J, with 31 bases between the two ends. Here the CDR3 DNA reads TGTGCCAGCAGTTTATATCCCCTGCCCGTTGACTTACTAGAGACGGGGAACACCGGGGAGCTGTTTTTT. Translating it yields CASSLYPLPVDLLETGNTGELFF.

This clone was seen only a few times. The chain recombines TRBV6-1 with TRBJ1-5; D gene uncertain. In germline, CDR1 is MNHNS, CDR2 SASEGT. The CDR3 covers 18 residues. V was trimmed by 4 bases and J by 1 base, leaving 20 bases between them. The CDR3 coding sequence is TGTGCCAGCAGTGTTCGAGCAAGTAGGTCCGGGAGCAATCAGCCCCAGCATTTT. Translation gives CASSVRASRSGSNQPQHF.

This clone was seen only once. The genes are TRBV2 and TRBJ2-1; 10 nucleotides agree with TRBD2. Germline assignment: CDR1 SNHLY and CDR2 FYNNEI. The CDR3 contains 17 residues. Losses at the gene ends were 6 bases for V and 5 bases for J; bases not matched to a gene: 13. This CDR3 reads CASSQGLASGYHNEQFF. CDR3 in DNA: TGTGCCAGCAGCCAGGGACTAGCGTCGGGTTATCACAATGAGCAGTTCTTC.

The V and J genes are TRBV3-1 (or the pseudogene TRBV3-2) and TRBJ2-3; tentative D call: TRBD2 (6 bases). The CDR3 consists of 15 residues. Germline loops: CDR1 LGHDT, CDR2 YNNKEL (reference sequence). The germline V and J ends were trimmed by 4 bases and 4 bases, with 15 bases remaining between them. The CDR3 DNA reads as TGTGCCAGCAGCCCAACCGGGAGACATGCAGATACGCAGTATTTT. Residues: CASSPTGRHADTQYF.

The chain recombines TRBV7-9 with TRBJ2-7, with 7 bases lining up with TRBD1. Germline CDR1 and CDR2: SEHNR and FQNEAQ (reference sequence). V trimming: 5 bases; J trimming: 0 bases; junction bases outside the gene matches: 7. CDR3 size: 15 residues. CDR3 sequence reads: CASSPGQLHSYEQYF. The CDR3 nucleotides are TGTGCCAGCAGCCCGGGACAGCTTCACTCCTACGAGCAGTACTTC. The whole variable domain, remainder taken from reference TRBV7-9 and TRBJ2-7, is DTGVSQNPRHKITKRGQNVTFRCDPISEHNRLYWYRQTLGQGPEFLTYFQNEAQLEKSRLLSDRFSAERPKGSFSTLEIQRTEQGDSAMYLCASSPGQLHSYEQYFGPGTRLTVT.

The chain joins TRBV10-2 to TRBJ2-1, with TRBD2 matching over 7 bases. Germline trimming cut 7 bases from V and 10 bases from J; bases unmatched to any gene: 4. The CDR3 contains 11 residues. Germline V gives CDR1 WSHSY, CDR2 SAAADI. Here the CDR3 reads CASTGGTEQFF. The CDR3 DNA follows: TGCGCCAGCACGGGAGGAACCGAGCAGTTCTTC.

This clone was counted only a few times. CDR3 amino acids: CASSEGVRGFDEQYF. The CDR3 DNA reads TGTGCCAGCAGCGAAGGGGTGAGAGGGTTCGACGAGCAGTACTTC. This chain joins TRBV4-2 and TRBJ2-7; D may correspond to TRBD1 or TRBD2 (5 bases each). V dropped 5 bases and J dropped 5 bases, with 19 bases sitting between them. This CDR3 has 15 amino acids. Per germline, CDR1 LGHNA and CDR2 YNFKEQ.

This sequence joins TRBV30 and TRBJ2-7; D gene ambiguous. Between the trimmed V and J ends, which lost 5 bases and 2 bases, there was a span of 7 bases. This CDR3 contains 11 residues. Germline loops: CDR1 GTSNPN, CDR2 SVGIG (reference sequence). The CDR3 sequence is CAWRRAYEQYF. CDR3 nucleotide sequence: TGTGCCTGGCGCCGGGCCTACGAGCAGTACTTC.

The genes are TRBV29-1 and TRBJ1-1; D not resolved. V was cut by 4 bases and J by 7 bases, with 10 bases left in between. Germline assignment: CDR1 SQVTM and CDR2 ANQGSEA. CDR3 length: 11 amino acids. The CDR3 is CSVASPGEAFF. As DNA, the CDR3 is TGCAGCGTTGCTTCCCCGGGTGAAGCTTTCTTT.

The table lists this clone with a count of one. The chain couples TRBV6-5 to TRBJ2-7; 11 bases fit TRBD2. The CDR3 is 14 amino acids. Germline values: CDR1 MNHEY, CDR2 SVGAGI. Trimming cost V 6 bases and J 4 bases; bases outside gene matches: 5. The CDR3 is CASRISGRAYEQYF. CDR3 nucleotide sequence: TGTGCCAGCAGAATTAGCGGGAGGGCATACGAGCAGTACTTC.

DNA of the CDR3: TGTGCCAGCAGCAGAACCGGGACAGGGGTAAAAAACACCATATATTTT. It specifies CASSRTGTGVKNTIYF. J is TRBJ1-3 and V is TRBV7-9, with 10 bases that match TRBD1. CDR1 and CDR2 from the germline V gene are SEHNR and FQNEAQ (reference sequence). This CDR3 is 16 amino acids long. V shed 5 bases, J shed 6 bases, and the junction held 10 bases outside the gene matches.

The J gene is TRBJ2-3, the V gene TRBV6-1; possible D gene TRBD2, 7 bases. Germline V gene lookup returns CDR1 MNHNS and CDR2 SASEGT. The CDR3 is 17 amino acids. Trimming removed 4 bases from V and 4 bases from J, with 21 bases in between. CDR3 sequence reads: CASSVNRGVGTSDTQYF. The CDR3 DNA is TGTGCCAGCAGTGTAAACCGGGGGGTAGGGACATCAGATACGCAGTATTTT.

This clone was seen many times. In nucleotides, the CDR3 is TGCAGCGTTAGAGACAATGAGCAGTTCTTC. Translating gives CSVRDNEQFF. V and J are TRBV29-1 and TRBJ2-1; no clear D gene. The CDR3 extends over 10 amino acids. Germline CDR1 SQVTM, CDR2 ANQGSEA. The germline V and J ends were trimmed by 5 bases and 5 bases, with 4 bases remaining between them.

The CDR3 sequence: CASSLPRQGGSGYTF. CDR3 nucleotides: TGTGCCAGCAGCTTGCCGAGACAGGGGGGATCTGGCTACACCTTC. V is TRBV28 and J is TRBJ1-2; TRBD1 aligns across 9 bases. CDR1 is MDHEN, CDR2 SYDVKM, per germline. CDR3 size: 15 residues. J gave up 7 bases and V 6 bases, and 12 bases lay outside the gene matches.

In DNA, the CDR3 is TGTGCCAGCACAGGACATTATAGCAATCAGCCCCAGCATTTT. Amino acids: CASTGHYSNQPQHF. This chain links TRBV6-5 with TRBJ1-5; D may be TRBD1 (5 bases). Trimming shortened V by 7 bases and J by 0 bases, and 10 bases separated the two germline ends. The V gene's germline CDR1 is MNHEY and CDR2 SVGAGI. The CDR3 is made up of 14 amino acids.

V is TRBV10-3 and J is TRBJ1-4; D call uncertain. CDR1 and CDR2 (germline): ENHRY, SYGVKD. The CDR3 is made up of 13 amino acids. This CDR3 reads CASSGPTNEKLFF. The CDR3 DNA is TGTGCATCATCTGGTCCGACAAATGAAAAACTGTTTTTT.

The rearrangement uses TRBV24-1 and TRBJ2-2; D may be TRBD2 (6 bases). The CDR3 spans 12 residues. V lost 8 bases and J 4 bases, leaving 7 bases between the germline ends. Germline CDR1 is KGHDR and CDR2 is SFDVKD. This CDR3 reads CATTRGTGELFF. The CDR3 region has the DNA TGTGCCACCACGCGGGGCACCGGGGAGCTGTTTTTT.

The genes are TRBV28 and TRBJ1-2; the D gene is possibly TRBD1 (5 bases). Germline values: CDR1 MDHEN, CDR2 SYDVKM. V lost 4 bases and J lost 5, with 11 bases in between. The CDR3 has 13 amino acids. The CDR3 DNA reads as TGTGCCAGCAGTTCGACAGCAAAATATGGCTACACCTTC. Its protein is CASSSTAKYGYTF.